Only a few counts were recorded for the clone carrying this T cell receptor (beta chain). The data were produced by immunoSEQ multiplex PCR, yet TCRdb's version contains in-frame clones alone and is incomplete. The data show under 200,000 clones, 80% seen once. This sample is drawn from a study of blood T cell repertoires in COVID-19. The wider study: PBMCs, B-cell-depleted T cells, or T cells provided the cDNA or gDNA that made up the material.

CDR3 length: 13 amino acids. Germline CDR1 and CDR2: SGHTS and YDEGEE. V was pared by 3 bases and J by 4 bases, with 10 bases between. In assigning cohorts, the study relied on participant-reported clinical history. The specimen was PBMCs or T cells enriched from blood (not recorded which). The receptor was derived from a woman aged 60 to 75 who had recovered from COVID-19. The rearrangement joins TRBV5-8 to TRBJ2-5; D unresolved. The CDR3 DNA sequence: TGTGCCAGCAGCTCCAGGCCTGGAGAGACCCAGTACTTC. Translating gives CASSSRPGETQYF.